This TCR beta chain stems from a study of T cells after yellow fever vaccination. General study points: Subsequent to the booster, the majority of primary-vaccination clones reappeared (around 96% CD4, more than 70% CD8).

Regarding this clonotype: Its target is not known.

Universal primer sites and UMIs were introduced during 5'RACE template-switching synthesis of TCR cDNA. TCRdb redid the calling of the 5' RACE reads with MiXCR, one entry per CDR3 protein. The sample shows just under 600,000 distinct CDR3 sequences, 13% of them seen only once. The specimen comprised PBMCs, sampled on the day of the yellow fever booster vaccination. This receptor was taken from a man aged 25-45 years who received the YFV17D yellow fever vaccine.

CDR3: CASSQLAILAGRSGELFF. CDR3 nucleotide sequence: TGCGCCAGCAGCCAATTAGCCATACTAGCGGGAAGGTCAGGGGAGCTGTTTTTT. The chain couples TRBV4-3 to TRBJ2-2; 10 nucleotides line up with TRBD2. The germline gives CDR1 LGHNA, CDR2 YSLEER. This CDR3 is 18 amino acids long. V lost 2 bases and J lost 8; bases outside the gene matches: 14.